The sequence of this T cell receptor (beta chain) was determined in a study of blood T cell repertoires in COVID-19. The trim removed 3 bases at V and 4 bases at J, leaving 9 bases unmatched. This CDR3 is 16 amino acids long. Germline loops: CDR1 MDHEN, CDR2 SYDVKM. Generated by immunoSEQ multiplex PCR, the TCRdb table keeps only in-frame clones and is missing some. Here the sample spans roughly 120,000 clones, roughly 88% being singletons. The sequence was obtained from a woman aged 45-59 years with active or convalescent COVID-19. What was sequenced was peripheral blood. The rearrangement links TRBV28 to TRBJ1-3; 7 bases are shared with TRBD1. CDR3 sequence reads: CASSFRQGSWGNTIYF. Written as DNA, the CDR3 is TGTGCCAGCAGTTTCCGACAGGGTTCCTGGGGAAACACCATATATTTT.